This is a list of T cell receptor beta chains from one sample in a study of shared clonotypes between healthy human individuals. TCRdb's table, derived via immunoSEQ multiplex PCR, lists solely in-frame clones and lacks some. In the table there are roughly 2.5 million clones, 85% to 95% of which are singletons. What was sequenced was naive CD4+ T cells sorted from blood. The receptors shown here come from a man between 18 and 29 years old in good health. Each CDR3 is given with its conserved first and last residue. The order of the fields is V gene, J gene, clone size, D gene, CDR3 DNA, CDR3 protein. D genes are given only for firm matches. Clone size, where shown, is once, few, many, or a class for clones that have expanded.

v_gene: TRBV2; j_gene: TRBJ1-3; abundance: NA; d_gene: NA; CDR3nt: TGTGCCAGCAGCGACTATGGACCGCGAAACACCATATATTTT; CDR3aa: CASSDYGPRNTIYF
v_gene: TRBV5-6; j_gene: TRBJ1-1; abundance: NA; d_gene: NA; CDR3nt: TGTGCCAGCAGCTTGGTTACCATGAACACTGAAGCTTTCTTT; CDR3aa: CASSLVTMNTEAFF
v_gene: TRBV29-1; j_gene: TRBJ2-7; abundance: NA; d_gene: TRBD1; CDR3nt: TGCAGCGCGGGACAGGGGTTCTACGAGCAGTACTTC; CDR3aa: CSAGQGFYEQYF
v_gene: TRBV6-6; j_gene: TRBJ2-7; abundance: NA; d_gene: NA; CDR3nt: TGTGCCAGCACCCACAGGGGGGCGGGCCGGGGGGAAGATCACTTC; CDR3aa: CASTHRGAGRGEDHF
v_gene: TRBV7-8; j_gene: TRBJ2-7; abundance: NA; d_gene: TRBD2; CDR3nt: TGTGCCAGCAGCTTAGCGGTTTGGAGCGGGACCTACGAGCAGTACTTC; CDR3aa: CASSLAVWSGTYEQYF
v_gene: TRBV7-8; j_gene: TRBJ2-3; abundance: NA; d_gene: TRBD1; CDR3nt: TGTGCCAGCAGCCGGACAGGGGACACAGATACGCAGTATTTT; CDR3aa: CASSRTGDTDTQYF
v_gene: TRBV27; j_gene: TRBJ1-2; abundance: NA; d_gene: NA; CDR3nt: TGTGCCAGCAGGGGGGGCTTTGGCAGGGAAGATGGCTACACCTTC; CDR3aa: CASRGGFGREDGYTF
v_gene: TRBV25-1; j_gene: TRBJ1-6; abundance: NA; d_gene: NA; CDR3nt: TGTGCCAGCAGTGATTTCTACTCACCCCTCCACTTT; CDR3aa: CASSDFYSPLHF
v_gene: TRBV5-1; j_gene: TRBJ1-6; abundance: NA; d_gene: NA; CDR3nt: TGCGCCAGCAGCTTGGAAGGGGATTATAATTCACCCCTCCACTTT; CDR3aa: CASSLEGDYNSPLHF
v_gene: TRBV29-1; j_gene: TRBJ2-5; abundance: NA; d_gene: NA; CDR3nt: TGCAGCGTTGAAGAAGGGACTTGGGAGACCCAGTACTTC; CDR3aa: CSVEEGTWETQYF
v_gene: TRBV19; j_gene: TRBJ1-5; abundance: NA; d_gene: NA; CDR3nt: TGTGCCAGTAGTATTTGGAGGGAAGACCAGCCCCAGCATTTT; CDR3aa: CASSIWREDQPQHF
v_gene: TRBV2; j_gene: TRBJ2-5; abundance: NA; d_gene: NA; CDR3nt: TGTGCCAGCACCTCTTTATTGGGTCAGGGTAAAGAGACCCAGTACTTC; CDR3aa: CASTSLLGQGKETQYF
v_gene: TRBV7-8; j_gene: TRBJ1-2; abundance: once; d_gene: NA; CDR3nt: TGTGCCAGCAGCTATAAAGGGGATGGCTACACCTTC; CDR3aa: CASSYKGDGYTF
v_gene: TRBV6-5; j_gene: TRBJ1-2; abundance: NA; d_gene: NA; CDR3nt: TGTGCCAGCAGGAATTCAGGGGACTATGGCTACACCTTC; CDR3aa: CASRNSGDYGYTF
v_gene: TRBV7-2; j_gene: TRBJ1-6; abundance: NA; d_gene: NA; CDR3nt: TGTGCCAGCAGCGAATACCTCCCCATCGCCCGCAATTCACCCCTCCACTTT; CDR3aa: CASSEYLPIARNSPLHF
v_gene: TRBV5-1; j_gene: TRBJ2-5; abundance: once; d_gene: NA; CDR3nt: TGCGCCAGCAGCTTGTCAGGACAGGGAGGGGAGACCCAGTACTTC; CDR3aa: CASSLSGQGGETQYF
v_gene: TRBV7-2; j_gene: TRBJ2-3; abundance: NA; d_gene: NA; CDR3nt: TGTGCCAGCAGCCTAGAGTTACTAGGGTATGATACGCAGTATTTT; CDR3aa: CASSLELLGYDTQYF
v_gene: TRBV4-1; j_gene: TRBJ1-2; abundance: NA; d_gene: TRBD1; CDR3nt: TGCGCCAGCAGCCAAGGCGACAGGGACTATGGCTACACCTTC; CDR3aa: CASSQGDRDYGYTF
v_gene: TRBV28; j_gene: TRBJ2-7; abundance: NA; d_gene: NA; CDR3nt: TGTGCCAGCAACCCTCCCGGGGGGCTCCCTTACGAGCAGTACTTC; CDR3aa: CASNPPGGLPYEQYF
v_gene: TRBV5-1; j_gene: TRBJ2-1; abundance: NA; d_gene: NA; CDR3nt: TGCGCCAGCAGCTTCAGGGAAGACAATGAGCAGTTCTTC; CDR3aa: CASSFREDNEQFF
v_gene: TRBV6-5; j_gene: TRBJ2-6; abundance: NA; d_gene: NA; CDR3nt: TGTGCCAGCAGATACGGGGGATCGTCTGGGGCCAACGTCCTGACTTTC; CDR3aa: CASRYGGSSGANVLTF
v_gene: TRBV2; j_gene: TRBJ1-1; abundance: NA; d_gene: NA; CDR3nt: TGTGCCAGCGGTTTTTGGCAGAACACTGAAGCTTTCTTT; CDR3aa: CASGFWQNTEAFF
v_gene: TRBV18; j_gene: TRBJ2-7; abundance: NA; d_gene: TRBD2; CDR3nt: TGTGCCAGCTCACCAATCGGGACTAGTCCCTACGAGCAGTACTTC; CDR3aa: CASSPIGTSPYEQYF
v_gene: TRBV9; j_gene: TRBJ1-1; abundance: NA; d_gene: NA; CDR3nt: TGTGCCAGCAGCGTAGGATCGGGACTGAACACTGAAGCTTTCTTT; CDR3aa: CASSVGSGLNTEAFF
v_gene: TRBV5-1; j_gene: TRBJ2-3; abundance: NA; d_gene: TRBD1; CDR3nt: TGCGCCAGCAGCTCCGGGACAGTCGCAGATACGCAGTATTTT; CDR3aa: CASSSGTVADTQYF
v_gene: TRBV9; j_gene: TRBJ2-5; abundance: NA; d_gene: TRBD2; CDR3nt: TGTGCCAGCAGCGTAGGTGCTAGCGGGGGGGTCCGGGAGACCCAGTACTTC; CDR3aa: CASSVGASGGVRETQYF
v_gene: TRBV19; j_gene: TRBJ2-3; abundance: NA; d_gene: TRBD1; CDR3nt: TGTGCCAGTAGTCTTGCGGACAGGATTGCCACAGATACGCAGTATTTT; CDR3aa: CASSLADRIATDTQYF
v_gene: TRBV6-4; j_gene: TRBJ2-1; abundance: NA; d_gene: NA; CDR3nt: TGTGCCAGCAGTGTACAGAGCTACAATGAGCAGTTCTTC; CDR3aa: CASSVQSYNEQFF